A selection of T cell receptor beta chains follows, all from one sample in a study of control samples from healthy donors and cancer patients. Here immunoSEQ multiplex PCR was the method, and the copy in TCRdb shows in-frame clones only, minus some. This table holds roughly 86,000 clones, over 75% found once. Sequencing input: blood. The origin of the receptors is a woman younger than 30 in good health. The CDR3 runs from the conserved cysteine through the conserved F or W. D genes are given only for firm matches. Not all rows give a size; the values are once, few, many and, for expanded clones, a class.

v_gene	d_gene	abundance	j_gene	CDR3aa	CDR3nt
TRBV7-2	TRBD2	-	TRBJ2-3	CASSSGKRGSGDTQYF	TGTGCCAGCAGCTCTGGCAAGCGGGGGTCGGGAGATACGCAGTATTTT
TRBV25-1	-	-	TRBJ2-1	CASTEGSRNEQFF	TGTGCCAGCACTGAGGGGTCGAGGAATGAGCAGTTCTTC
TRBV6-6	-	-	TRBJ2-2	CASSYSGGVNTGELFF	TGTGCCAGCAGTTACTCGGGCGGGGTGAACACCGGGGAGCTGTTTTTT
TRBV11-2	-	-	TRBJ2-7	CASSFDQSSYEQYF	TGTGCCAGCAGCTTCGACCAAAGCTCCTACGAGCAGTACTTC
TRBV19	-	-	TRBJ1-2	CASSPLLSAGSVGGYTF	TGTGCCAGTAGCCCCCTTCTATCCGCAGGGTCAGTAGGCGGCTACACCTTC
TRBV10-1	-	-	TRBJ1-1	CASSESMGTEAFF	TGCGCCAGCAGTGAGTCGATGGGAACTGAAGCTTTCTTT
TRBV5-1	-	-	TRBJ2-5	CASSLTVETQYF	TGCGCCAGCAGCTTGACAGTGGAGACCCAGTACTTC
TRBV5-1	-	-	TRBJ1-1	CASSLSGQNTEAFF	TGCGCCAGCAGCTTGTCGGGGCAAAACACTGAAGCTTTCTTT
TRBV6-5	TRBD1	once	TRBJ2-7	CASTYGQGAYEQYF	TGTGCCAGCACCTATGGACAGGGGGCCTACGAGCAGTACTTC
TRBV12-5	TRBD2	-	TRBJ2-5	CASGLGTSGTQETQYF	TGTGCTAGTGGTTTGGGGACTAGCGGGACCCAAGAGACCCAGTACTTC
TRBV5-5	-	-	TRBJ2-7	CASSAGLKKVYEQYF	TGTGCCAGCAGCGCGGGCCTCAAAAAGGTCTACGAGCAGTACTTC
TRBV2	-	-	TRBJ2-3	CASSGVGDTQYF	TGTGCCAGCAGTGGAGTTGGAGATACGCAGTATTTT
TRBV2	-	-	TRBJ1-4	CASMWTENEKLFF	TGTGCCAGCATGTGGACAGAGAATGAAAAACTGTTTTTT
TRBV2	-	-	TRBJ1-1	CASSEAQPPGRNTEAFF	TGTGCCAGCAGTGAAGCGCAGCCGCCCGGAAGGAACACTGAAGCTTTCTTT
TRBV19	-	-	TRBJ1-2	CASSTATANYGYTF	TGTGCCAGTAGTACCGCGACAGCTAACTATGGCTACACCTTC
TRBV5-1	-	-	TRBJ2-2	CASSSGNVNTGELFF	TGCGCCAGCAGTTCAGGGAATGTGAACACCGGGGAGCTGTTTTTT
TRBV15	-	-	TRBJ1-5	CATSRDIGEKNSNQPQHF	TGTGCCACCAGCAGAGATATCGGGGAAAAGAATAGCAATCAGCCCCAGCATTTT
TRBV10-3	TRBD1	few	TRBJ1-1	CAIRSGGENTEAFF	TGTGCCATCAGATCAGGGGGGGAGAACACTGAAGCTTTCTTT
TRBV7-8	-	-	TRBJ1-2	CASSSGDENDYGYTF	TGTGCCAGCAGCTCCGGGGACGAAAACGACTATGGCTACACCTTC
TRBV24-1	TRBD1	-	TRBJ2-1	CATSDGPVRGNNEQFF	TGTGCCACCAGTGATGGACCCGTCAGGGGGAACAATGAGCAGTTCTTC
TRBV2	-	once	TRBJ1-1	CASSAGVATEAFF	TGTGCCAGCAGTGCAGGGGTGGCCACTGAAGCTTTCTTT
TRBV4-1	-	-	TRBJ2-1	CASSQDLPLGEQFF	TGCGCCAGCAGCCAAGATCTTCCTTTGGGGGAACAGTTCTTC
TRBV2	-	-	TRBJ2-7	CASSERTGSSYEQYF	TGTGCCAGCAGTGAACGTACAGGGAGCTCCTACGAGCAGTACTTC
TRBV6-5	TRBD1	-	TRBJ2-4	CASSLTGGTGSIQYF	TGTGCCAGCAGTCTTACAGGGGGCACAGGTAGCATTCAGTACTTC
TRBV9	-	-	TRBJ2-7	CASSPYERRTVSYEQYF	TGTGCCAGCAGCCCGTATGAGAGGCGGACGGTCTCCTACGAGCAGTACTTC
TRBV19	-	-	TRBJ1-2	CASSIHGAEGYTF	TGTGCCAGTAGTATACACGGGGCCGAAGGCTACACCTTC
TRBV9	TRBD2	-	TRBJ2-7	CASSSVAGSSDEQYF	TGTGCCAGCAGCTCGGTAGCGGGGAGCTCAGACGAGCAGTACTTC
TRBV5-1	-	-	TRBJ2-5	CASSLGLLETQYF	TGCGCCAGCAGCTTGGGGCTACTTGAGACCCAGTACTTC
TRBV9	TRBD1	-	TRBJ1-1	CASSPFSGDRGTEAFF	TGTGCCAGCAGCCCATTCTCCGGGGACAGGGGGACTGAAGCTTTCTTT
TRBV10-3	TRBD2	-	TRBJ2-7	CAISPSGGGEQYF	TGTGCCATCAGTCCTAGCGGGGGAGGCGAGCAGTACTTC
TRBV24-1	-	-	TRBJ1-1	CATSASWPFADTEAFF	TGTGCCACCAGTGCCTCTTGGCCCTTCGCGGACACTGAAGCTTTCTTT
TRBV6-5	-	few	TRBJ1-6	CASHKENSPLHF	TGTGCCAGCCACAAAGAAAATTCACCCCTCCACTTT
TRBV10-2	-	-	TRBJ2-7	CASSVRTDGRSYEQYF	TGCGCCAGCAGTGTGCGGACTGACGGGCGATCCTACGAGCAGTACTTC
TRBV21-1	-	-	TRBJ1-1	CASTQGTNTEAFF	TGTGCCAGCACCCAGGGGACGAACACTGAAGCTTTCTTT
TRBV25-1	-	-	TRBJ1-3	CASSGYRVPDYDGNTIYF	TGTGCCAGCAGTGGATACAGGGTCCCGGACTACGATGGAAACACCATATATTTT
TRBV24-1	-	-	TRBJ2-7	CATSDGSYEQYF	TGTGCCACCAGTGACGGTTCCTACGAGCAGTACTTC
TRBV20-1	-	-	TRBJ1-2	CTAWGAGGYTF	TGCACCGCGTGGGGGGCTGGTGGCTACACCTTC
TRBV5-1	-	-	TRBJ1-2	CASSLDGAVQLGYTF	TGCGCCAGCAGCTTGGATGGGGCCGTGCAGTTGGGCTACACCTTC
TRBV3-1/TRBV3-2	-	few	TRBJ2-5	CASSQVGGSQETQYF	TGTGCCAGCAGCCAAGTCGGCGGGTCTCAAGAGACCCAGTACTTC
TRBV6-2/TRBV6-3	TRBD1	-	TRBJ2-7	CASSSPTGVAYEQYF	TGTGCCAGCAGTTCACCGACAGGGGTAGCCTACGAGCAGTACTTC
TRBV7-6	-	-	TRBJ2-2	CASSYLPPQGMGGELFF	TGTGCCAGCAGCTACTTGCCTCCCCAGGGGATGGGCGGGGAGCTGTTTTTT
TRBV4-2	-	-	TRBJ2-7	CASSVDIGGYEQYF	TGTGCCAGCAGCGTGGACATTGGAGGCTACGAGCAGTACTTC
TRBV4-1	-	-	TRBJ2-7	CASSQVPGQNYEQYF	TGCGCCAGCAGCCAAGTTCCGGGACAAAATTACGAGCAGTACTTC
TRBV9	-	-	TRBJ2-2	CASSVGVGSGELFF	TGTGCCAGCAGCGTAGGAGTAGGATCCGGGGAGCTGTTTTTT
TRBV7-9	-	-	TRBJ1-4	CASSFPTQEKLFF	TGTGCCAGCAGCTTTCCGACTCAAGAAAAACTGTTTTTT
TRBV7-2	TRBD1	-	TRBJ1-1	CASSRQGAVEWTEAFF	TGTGCCAGCAGCAGACAGGGGGCAGTGGAGTGGACTGAAGCTTTCTTT
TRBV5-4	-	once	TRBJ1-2	CASWEYDYGYTF	TGTGCCTCTTGGGAATACGACTATGGCTACACCTTC
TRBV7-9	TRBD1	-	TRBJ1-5	CASSLGTGESNQPQHF	TGTGCCAGCAGCTTAGGGACAGGGGAAAGCAATCAGCCCCAGCATTTT
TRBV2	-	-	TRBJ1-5	CASSERQTSNQPQHF	TGTGCCAGCAGTGAAAGACAAACGAGCAATCAGCCCCAGCATTTT
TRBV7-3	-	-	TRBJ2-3	CASSPWAVSTDTQYF	TGTGCCAGCAGCCCCTGGGCGGTCAGCACAGATACGCAGTATTTT
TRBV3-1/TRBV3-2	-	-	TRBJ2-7	CASSPAGQGTYEQYF	TGTGCCAGCAGTCCAGCTGGGCAGGGCACCTACGAGCAGTACTTC
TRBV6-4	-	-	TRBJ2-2	CASSDAGAAGTGELFF	TGTGCCAGCAGTGACGCTGGGGCGGCGGGCACCGGGGAGCTGTTTTTT
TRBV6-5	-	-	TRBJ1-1	CASSYLQAEAFF	TGTGCCAGCAGTTACCTACAGGCGGAAGCTTTCTTT
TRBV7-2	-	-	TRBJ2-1	CASSLGSNRDEQFF	TGTGCCAGCAGCTTAGGATCGAATAGGGATGAGCAGTTCTTC
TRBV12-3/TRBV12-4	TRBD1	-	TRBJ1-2	CASSVSPGQGYTF	TGTGCCAGCAGCGTAAGCCCGGGACAGGGATACACCTTC
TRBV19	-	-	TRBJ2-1	CASSMGGHPSSYNEQFF	TGTGCCAGTAGTATGGGAGGACATCCGAGCTCCTACAATGAGCAGTTCTTC
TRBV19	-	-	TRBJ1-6	CASRTSSYNSPLHF	TGTGCCAGTAGGACGAGCTCCTATAATTCACCCCTCCACTTT
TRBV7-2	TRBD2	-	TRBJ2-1	CASSSGTSGVNEQFF	TGTGCCAGCAGCTCGGGGACTAGCGGGGTCAATGAGCAGTTCTTC
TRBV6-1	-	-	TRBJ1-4	CASSERGEKLFF	TGTGCCAGCAGTGAAAGGGGGGAAAAACTGTTTTTT